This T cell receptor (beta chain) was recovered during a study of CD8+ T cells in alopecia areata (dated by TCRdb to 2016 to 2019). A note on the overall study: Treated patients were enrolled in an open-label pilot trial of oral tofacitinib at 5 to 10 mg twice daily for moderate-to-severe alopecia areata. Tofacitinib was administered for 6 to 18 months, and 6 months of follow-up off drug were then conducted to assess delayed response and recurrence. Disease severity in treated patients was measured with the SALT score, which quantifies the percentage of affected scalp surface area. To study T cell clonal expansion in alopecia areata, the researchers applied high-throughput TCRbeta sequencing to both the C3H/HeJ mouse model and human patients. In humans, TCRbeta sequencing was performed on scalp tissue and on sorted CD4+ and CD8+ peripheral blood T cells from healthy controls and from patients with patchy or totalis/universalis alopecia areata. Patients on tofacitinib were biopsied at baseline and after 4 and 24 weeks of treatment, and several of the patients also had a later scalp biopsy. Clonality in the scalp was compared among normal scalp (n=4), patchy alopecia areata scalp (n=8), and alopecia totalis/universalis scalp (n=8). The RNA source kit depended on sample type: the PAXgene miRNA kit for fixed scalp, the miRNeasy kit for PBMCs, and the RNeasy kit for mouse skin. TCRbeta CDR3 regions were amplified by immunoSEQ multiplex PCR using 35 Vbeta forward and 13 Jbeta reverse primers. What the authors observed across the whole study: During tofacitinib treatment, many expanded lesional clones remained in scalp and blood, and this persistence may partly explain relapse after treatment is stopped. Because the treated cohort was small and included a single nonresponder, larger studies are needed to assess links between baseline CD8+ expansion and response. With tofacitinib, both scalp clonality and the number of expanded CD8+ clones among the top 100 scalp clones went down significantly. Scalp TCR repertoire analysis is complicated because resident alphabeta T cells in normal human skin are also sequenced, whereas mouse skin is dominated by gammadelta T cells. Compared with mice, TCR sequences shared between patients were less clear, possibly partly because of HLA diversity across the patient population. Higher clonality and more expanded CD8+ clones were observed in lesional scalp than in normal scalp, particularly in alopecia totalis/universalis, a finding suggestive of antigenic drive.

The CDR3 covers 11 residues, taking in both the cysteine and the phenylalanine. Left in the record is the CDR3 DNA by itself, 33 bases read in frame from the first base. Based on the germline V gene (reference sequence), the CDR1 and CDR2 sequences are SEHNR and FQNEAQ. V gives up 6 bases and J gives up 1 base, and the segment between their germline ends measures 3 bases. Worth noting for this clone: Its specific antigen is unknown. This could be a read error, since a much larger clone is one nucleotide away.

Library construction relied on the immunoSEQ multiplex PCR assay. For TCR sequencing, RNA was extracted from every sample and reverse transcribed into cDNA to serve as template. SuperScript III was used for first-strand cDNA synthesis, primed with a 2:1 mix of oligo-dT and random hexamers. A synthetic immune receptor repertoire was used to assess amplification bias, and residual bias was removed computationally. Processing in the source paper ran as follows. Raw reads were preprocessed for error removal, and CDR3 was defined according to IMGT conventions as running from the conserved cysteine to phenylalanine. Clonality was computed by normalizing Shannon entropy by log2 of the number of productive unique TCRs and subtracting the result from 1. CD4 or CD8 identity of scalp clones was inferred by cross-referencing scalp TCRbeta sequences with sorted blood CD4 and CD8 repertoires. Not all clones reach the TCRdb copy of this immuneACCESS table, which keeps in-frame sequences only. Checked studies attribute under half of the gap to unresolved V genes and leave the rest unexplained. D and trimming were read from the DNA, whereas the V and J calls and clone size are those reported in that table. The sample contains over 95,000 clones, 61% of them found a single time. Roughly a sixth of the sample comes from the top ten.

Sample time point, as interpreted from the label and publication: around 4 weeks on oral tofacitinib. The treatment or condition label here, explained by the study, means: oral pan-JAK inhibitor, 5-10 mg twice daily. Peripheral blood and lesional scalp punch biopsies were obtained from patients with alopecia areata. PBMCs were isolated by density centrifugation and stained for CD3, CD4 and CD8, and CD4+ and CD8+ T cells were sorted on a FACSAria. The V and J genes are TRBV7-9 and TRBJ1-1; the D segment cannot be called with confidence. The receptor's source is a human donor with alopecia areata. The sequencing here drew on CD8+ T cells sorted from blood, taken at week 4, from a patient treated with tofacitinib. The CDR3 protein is CASRQNTEAFF. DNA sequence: TGTGCCAGCAGACAGAACACTGAAGCTTTCTTT.